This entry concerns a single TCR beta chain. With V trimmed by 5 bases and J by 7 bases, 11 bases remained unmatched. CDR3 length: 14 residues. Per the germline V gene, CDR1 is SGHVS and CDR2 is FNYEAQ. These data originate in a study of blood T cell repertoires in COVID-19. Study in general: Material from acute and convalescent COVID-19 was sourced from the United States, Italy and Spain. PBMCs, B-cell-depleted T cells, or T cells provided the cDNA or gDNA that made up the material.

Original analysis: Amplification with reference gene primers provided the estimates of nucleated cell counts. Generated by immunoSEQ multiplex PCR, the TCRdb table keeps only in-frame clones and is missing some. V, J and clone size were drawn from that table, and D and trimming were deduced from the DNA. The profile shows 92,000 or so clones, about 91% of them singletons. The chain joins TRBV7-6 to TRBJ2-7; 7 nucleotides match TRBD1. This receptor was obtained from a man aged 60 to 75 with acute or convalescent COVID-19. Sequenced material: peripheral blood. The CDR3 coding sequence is TGTGCCAGCAGCGCCCGGGACAGAAGTTTAGAGCAGTACTTC. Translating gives CASSARDRSLEQYF. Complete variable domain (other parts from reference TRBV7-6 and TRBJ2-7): GAGVSQSPRYKVTKRGQDVALRCDPISGHVSLYWYRQALGQGPEFLTYFNYEAQQDKSGLPNDRFSAERPEGSISTLTIQRTEQRDSAMYRCASSARDRSLEQYFGPGTRLTVT.